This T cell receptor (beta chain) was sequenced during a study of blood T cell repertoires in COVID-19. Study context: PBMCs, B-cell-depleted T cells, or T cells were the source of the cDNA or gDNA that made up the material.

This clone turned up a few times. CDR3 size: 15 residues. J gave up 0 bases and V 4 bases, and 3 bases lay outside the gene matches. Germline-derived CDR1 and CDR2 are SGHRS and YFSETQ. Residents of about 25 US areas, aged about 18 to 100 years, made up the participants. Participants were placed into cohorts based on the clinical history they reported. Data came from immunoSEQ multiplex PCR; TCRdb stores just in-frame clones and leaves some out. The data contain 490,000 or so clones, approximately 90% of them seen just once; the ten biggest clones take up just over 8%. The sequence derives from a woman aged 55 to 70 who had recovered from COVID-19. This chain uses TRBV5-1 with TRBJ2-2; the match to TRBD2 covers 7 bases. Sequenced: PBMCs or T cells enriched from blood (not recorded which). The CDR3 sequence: CASSPAGANTGELFF. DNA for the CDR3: TGCGCCAGCAGCCCTGCGGGGGCGAACACCGGGGAGCTGTTTTTT.